The 25 T cell receptor beta chains below come from one sample, sequenced in a study of shared clonotypes between healthy human individuals. CD8 cells classed as naive were CD45RO-negative and positively selected for CCR7, excluding terminally differentiated effector memory CD45RA+ cells. Generated by immunoSEQ multiplex PCR, the TCRdb table keeps only in-frame clones and is missing some. Counted here are approximately 2,200,000 clones, 85% to 95% occurring once; the ten biggest clones make up under 2%. Material: naive CD8+ T cells from PBMCs. The receptors originated from a man between 18 and 35 years old in good health. Some clones in this sample may be carry-over from other donors' samples.

In its sample, this clone was seen once. This chain uses TRBV4-1 with TRBJ2-7, with 9 bases that match TRBD1. CDR3 length equals 16 residues. Germline V gene lookup returns CDR1 MGHRA and CDR2 YSYEKL. V dropped 0 bases and J dropped 3; count of bases not matched to a gene: 6. The CDR3 spells CASSQDLATGGYEQYF. The CDR3 DNA is TGCGCCAGCAGCCAAGATTTGGCGACAGGGGGCTACGAGCAGTACTTC.

On this clone: The sample holds other DNA sequences that translate to the same CDR3. The chain links TRBV4-3 to TRBJ1-4, with D perhaps TRBD1 (5 bases). This CDR3 is built from 15 residues. CDR1 is LGHNA and CDR2 is YSLEER in the germline V gene. Deletions cut 4 bases from V and 2 bases from J, with 11 bases between. The CDR3 region is CASSPSGGTNEKLFF. CDR3 sequence (DNA): TGCGCCAGCAGCCCTTCGGGGGGTACTAATGAAAAACTGTTTTTT.

The gene calls are TRBV5-4 and TRBJ2-7, with D hard to call. CDR3 length: 14 residues. CDR1 and CDR2 (germline): SGHNT, YYREEE (reference sequence). Trimming removed 2 bases at V and 2 bases at J, with 11 bases between. The CDR3 DNA sequence: TGTGCCAGCAGCTTACCTATCCCCCCCTACGAGCAGTACTTC. This codes for CASSLPIPPYEQYF. The whole variable domain, remainder taken from reference TRBV5-4 and TRBJ2-7, is ETGVTQSPTHLIKTRGQQVTLRCSSQSGHNTVSWYQQALGQGPQFIFQYYREEENGRGNFPPRFSGLQFPNYSSELNVNALELDDSALYLCASSLPIPPYEQYFGPGTRLTVT.

A remark on this clone: The same CDR3 arises from other DNA sequences in this sample as well. The V call is TRBV11-2, the J call TRBJ2-7, with D unclear. Trimming left V 1 base short and J 1 base short, with 8 bases between. Germline lookup yields CDR1 SGHAT and CDR2 FQNNGV. The CDR3 has 14 amino acids. CDR3 residues: CASSLGASSYEQYF. The CDR3 DNA is TGTGCCAGCAGCTTAGGGGCCAGTTCCTACGAGCAGTACTTC.

The CDR3 DNA is TGCAGCGCTAGCGGGAGGTTTACCGGGGAGCTGTTTTTT. As protein: CSASGRFTGELFF. The chain has TRBV29-1 and TRBJ2-2; 11 bases agree with TRBD2. This CDR3 has 13 residues. The germline V gene encodes CDR1 SQVTM and CDR2 ANQGSEA. The V and J ends lost 7 bases and 5 bases, in that order; junction bases with no gene match: 3.

The J gene is TRBJ2-3, the V gene TRBV4-3; TRBD1 aligns across 11 bases. Per germline, CDR1 LGHNA and CDR2 YSLEER. Trimming cost V 6 bases and J 3 bases; bases outside gene matches: 8. There are 16 residues in the CDR3. In DNA form, the CDR3 reads TGCGCCAGCAGGCCTCGGACAGGGGGCGCGACAGATACGCAGTATTTT. It codes for CASRPRTGGATDTQYF.

Of note for this clone: This specimen includes other DNA sequences encoding the same CDR3. This chain links TRBV27 with TRBJ2-7; no definite D call. The CDR3 extends over 13 amino acids. Trimming shortened V by 2 bases and J by 7 bases, and 12 bases separated the two germline ends. CDR1 MNHEY and CDR2 SMNVEV come from the germline V gene (reference sequence). CDR3 DNA sequence: TGTGCCAGCAGTTTACTAGGGCTGGGTGAGCAGTACTTC. Translated: CASSLLGLGEQYF.

The chain couples TRBV4-2 to TRBJ2-3; perhaps TRBD1 as D (6 bases). There are 20 residues in the CDR3. The V gene lost 0 bases and the J gene lost 0 bases, with 22 bases spanning the gap. Germline CDR1 is LGHNA and CDR2 is YNFKEQ. In nucleotides, the CDR3 is TGTGCCAGCAGCCAAGAGGGTGTTCTTACTAGGACAGCTAGCACAGATACGCAGTATTTT. Translated, it gives CASSQEGVLTRTASTDTQYF.

The rearrangement joins TRBV2 to TRBJ2-7; D gene uncertain. V dropped 7 bases and J dropped 4 bases, with 8 bases sitting between them. Germline V gene data show CDR1 as SNHLY and CDR2 as FYNNEI. The CDR3 runs to 11 residues. CDR3 amino acids: CASTLSYEQYF. The CDR3 nucleotides read TGTGCCAGCACGTTGTCATACGAGCAGTACTTC.

The chain combines TRBV18 with TRBJ2-5; 11 nucleotides match TRBD1. V gave up 0 bases and J gave up 9 bases; unmatched junction bases: 9. The germline V gene encodes CDR1 KGHSH and CDR2 LQKENI. The CDR3 has 16 residues. The CDR3: CASSPPRDRGKGAQYF. Here the CDR3 DNA reads TGTGCCAGCTCACCACCGAGGGACAGGGGGAAGGGGGCCCAGTACTTC.

The genes are TRBV6-5 and TRBJ2-7; TRBD2 aligns across 7 bases. With 5 bases clipped from V and 1 base from J, the junction kept 5 bases outside the gene matches. Germline CDR1 and CDR2: MNHEY and SVGAGI. This CDR3 contains 14 residues. CDR3 loop: CASSIQAGSYEQYF. DNA of the CDR3: TGTGCCAGCAGTATTCAAGCGGGATCCTACGAGCAGTACTTC.

The rearrangement uses TRBV4-2 and TRBJ2-1; 9 bases are shared with TRBD2. The V and J ends lost 1 base and 7 bases, in that order; junction bases with no gene match: 14. The length of the CDR3 is 18 residues. Per germline, CDR1 LGHNA and CDR2 YNFKEQ. DNA for the CDR3: TGTGCCAGCAGCCAAGGCGGGCCTAGCGGGATCGTAAGGAATGAGCAGTTCTTC. Protein sequence: CASSQGGPSGIVRNEQFF.

This clone was recorded once. The genes are TRBV27 and TRBJ2-6, with D possibly TRBD2 on 6 matching bases. The germline gives CDR1 MNHEY, CDR2 SMNVEV (reference sequence). The CDR3 sequence is 16 residues long. V was clipped by 3 bases and J by 0 bases, with 9 bases between them. CDR3 DNA: TGTGCCAGCAGTTTCCGGGAGTACTCTGGGGCCAACGTCCTGACTTTC. This gives the protein CASSFREYSGANVLTF.

The V and J genes are TRBV29-1 and TRBJ2-1; no clear D gene. The CDR3 consists of 11 residues. Germline CDR1 is SQVTM and CDR2 is ANQGSEA. V lost 0 bases, J lost 7 bases, and 4 bases lay in between. The CDR3, as DNA: TGCAGCGTTGAAGAGGAGAATGAGCAGTTCTTC. This gives the protein CSVEEENEQFF.

This clone appeared a few times. The chain combines TRBV28 with TRBJ2-7; 9 bases line up with TRBD1. CDR3 length equals 14 residues. CDR1 MDHEN and CDR2 SYDVKM come from the germline V gene. V lost 0 bases and J lost 3; bases outside the gene matches: 0. CDR3 amino acids: CASSLWTGGYEQYF. CDR3 in DNA: TGTGCCAGCAGTTTATGGACAGGGGGCTACGAGCAGTACTTC.

This chain uses TRBV4-1 with TRBJ1-6; D ambiguous. V was cut by 11 bases and J by 9 bases, with 17 bases left in between. This CDR3 contains 13 residues. In germline, CDR1 is MGHRA, CDR2 YSYEKL. CDR3 nucleotides: TGCGCCTGTGGTGGAGCTGCTGCTTCACCCCTCCACTTT. Translation: CACGGAAASPLHF.

The V and J genes are TRBV5-1 and TRBJ2-3; TRBD1 aligns across 9 bases. Trimming cost V 5 bases and J 5 bases; bases outside gene matches: 6. Germline V lookup: CDR1 SGHRS, CDR2 YFSETQ. CDR3 length: 14 residues. DNA of the CDR3: TGCGCCAGCAGTGGGGACAGGGCGGGAGATACGCAGTATTTT. Translated, it gives CASSGDRAGDTQYF.

The V gene is TRBV11-2, the J gene TRBJ2-5, with D possibly TRBD1 on 6 matching bases. The CDR3 runs to 19 residues. The V end lost 0 bases, the J end lost 5 bases, and 25 bases lay between the germline ends. The germline gives CDR1 SGHAT, CDR2 FQNNGV. The CDR3 region has the DNA TGTGCCAGCAGCTTAGATCCCCTCAATCCCCACAGGGCACGGGAGACCCAGTACTTC. Amino acids: CASSLDPLNPHRARETQYF.

This clone has just a few counts. The genes are TRBV4-3 and TRBJ2-2, with TRBD1 identical over 7 bases. V was clipped by 4 bases and J by 5 bases; unmatched bases: 4. The CDR3 runs to 14 residues. Germline V CDR1 and CDR2: LGHNA, YSLEER. CDR3: CASSPNRGTGELFF. CDR3 nucleotides: TGCGCCAGCAGCCCTAACAGGGGAACCGGGGAGCTGTTTTTT.

In DNA, the CDR3 is TGTGCCAGCAGTCTTCCAGCGGGGGCCAGCTCCTACGAGCAGTACTTC. Amino acids: CASSLPAGASSYEQYF. The chain has TRBV14 and TRBJ2-7; 8 nucleotides align to TRBD2. This CDR3 comprises 16 residues. The germline CDR1 and CDR2 sequences are SGHDN and FVKESK. J lost 0 bases, V lost 6 bases, and 10 bases had no gene match. The whole variable domain, remainder taken from reference TRBV14 and TRBJ2-7, is EAGVTQFPSHSVIEKGQTVTLRCDPISGHDNLYWYRRVMGKEIKFLLHFVKESKQDESGMPNNRFLAERTGGTYSTLKVQPAELEDSGVYFCASSLPAGASSYEQYFGPGTRLTVT.

A word on this clone: The same CDR3 can be traced to other DNA sequences in this sample. This sequence joins TRBV7-9 and TRBJ2-5; D is unclear. V lost 1 base and J 2 bases, leaving 8 bases between the germline ends. The CDR3 runs to 14 residues. Germline loops: CDR1 SEHNR, CDR2 FQNEAQ (reference sequence). DNA for the CDR3: TGTGCCAGCAGCTTAGTGGGGTCTCAAGAGACCCAGTACTTC. Encoded protein: CASSLVGSQETQYF.

V gene TRBV15 combines with J gene TRBJ2-2; 8 bases are shared with TRBD1. In germline, CDR1 is LNHNV, CDR2 YYDKDF (reference sequence). J lost 3 bases, V lost 9 bases, and 6 bases had no gene match. The CDR3 is 14 residues long. DNA for the CDR3: TGTGCCACTACCCCGGGACAGGACACCGGGGAGCTGTTTTTT. The encoded protein is CATTPGQDTGELFF. Full variable domain (missing parts from reference TRBV15 and TRBJ2-2): DAMVIQNPRYQVTQFGKPVTLSCSQTLNHNVMYWYQQKSSQAPKLLFHYYDKDFNNEADTPDNFQSRRPNTSFCFLDIRSPGLGDTAMYLCATTPGQDTGELFFGEGSRLTVL.

The J gene is TRBJ1-1, the V gene TRBV7-9; TRBD1 matches at 8 bases. Germline V CDR1 and CDR2: SEHNR, FQNEAQ (reference sequence). The CDR3 sequence is 13 residues long. Trimming at V came to 4 bases and at J to 10 bases, leaving 8 bases not matched to a gene. The CDR3 region has the DNA TGTGCCAGCAGCTCCCCCAGGGGGCTGGTAGCTTTCTTT. Translation: CASSSPRGLVAFF.

This clone was recorded only once. The chain recombines TRBV19 with TRBJ1-4; the D is unclear. Looked up from germline, CDR1 is LNHDA and CDR2 is SQIVND (reference sequence). V shed 5 bases and J shed 2 bases, with 18 bases lying between them. The CDR3 sequence is 17 residues long. The CDR3 nucleotides read TGTGCCAGTAGTCCCCGGCCTCGGGGAGGGACTAATGAAAAACTGTTTTTT. Its protein is CASSPRPRGGTNEKLFF. Filled out from reference TRBV19 and TRBJ1-4, the complete variable domain reads DGGITQSPKYLFRKEGQNVTLSCEQNLNHDAMYWYRQDPGQGLRLIYYSQIVNDFQKGDIAEGYSVSREKKESFPLTVTSAQKNPTAFYLCASSPRPRGGTNEKLFFGSGTQLSVL.

This clone showed up just a few times. Sequence at one end of the junction differs from germline and may be a read error. This chain connects TRBV5-1 to TRBJ1-1, with D possibly TRBD1 on 5 matching bases. CDR1 SGHRS and CDR2 YFSETQ come from the germline V gene. The CDR3 runs 9 residues. The CDR3 reads CASSLDRQF. CDR3 bases: TGCGCCAGCAGCTTGGACAGGCAATTT.